This T cell receptor (beta chain) was captured in a study of vaccination and CD4 T cells after COVID-19. Background on the study: Overlapping spike peptides of SARS-CoV-2, HCoV-NL63, HCoV-OC43 and HCoV-229E were used, and cells were stimulated with them.

Regarding treatment: roughly 11-day PBMC culture with coronavirus spike peptide pools or control peptides (ViraFEST assay). Following a culture period (roughly ten days), negative selection was used to isolate CD4+ T cells. This clonotype was picked up a small number of times. No antigen is known for it. Oncomine TCR Beta short-read sequencing was applied to DNA from cultured CD4+ T cells. TCRdb processed the PCR reads anew with MiXCR; each CDR3 protein has one entry. The sample holds approximately 15,000 distinct CDR3 sequences, about two fifths seen once. Sequences were derived from CD4+ T cells from blood, cultured in vitro, sampled before SARS-CoV-2 vaccination. The clonotype originates from a human donor who had recovered from COVID-19.

CDR3 in amino acids: CAISDLSVTGGPDTQYF. Here the CDR3 DNA reads TGTGCCATCAGTGATCTATCGGTAACAGGGGGACCAGATACGCAGTATTTT. This chain joins TRBV10-3 and TRBJ2-3, with 8 bases identical to TRBD1. The CDR3 runs to 17 residues. Germline values: CDR1 ENHRY, CDR2 SYGVKD. Trimming at V came to 3 bases and at J to 4 bases, leaving 12 bases not matched to a gene.